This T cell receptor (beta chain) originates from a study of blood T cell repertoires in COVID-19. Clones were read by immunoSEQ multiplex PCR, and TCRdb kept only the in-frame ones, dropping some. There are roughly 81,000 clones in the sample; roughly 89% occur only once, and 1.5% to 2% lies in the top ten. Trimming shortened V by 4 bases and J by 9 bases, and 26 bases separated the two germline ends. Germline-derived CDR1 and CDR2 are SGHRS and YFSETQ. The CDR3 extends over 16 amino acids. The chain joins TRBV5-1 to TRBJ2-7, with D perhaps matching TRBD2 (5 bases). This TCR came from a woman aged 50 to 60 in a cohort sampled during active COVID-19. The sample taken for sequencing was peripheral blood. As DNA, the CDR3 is TGCGCCAGCAGCCCAAGGCCAGGAGATATAGCGCCGGGGCAGTACTTC. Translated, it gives CASSPRPGDIAPGQYF.